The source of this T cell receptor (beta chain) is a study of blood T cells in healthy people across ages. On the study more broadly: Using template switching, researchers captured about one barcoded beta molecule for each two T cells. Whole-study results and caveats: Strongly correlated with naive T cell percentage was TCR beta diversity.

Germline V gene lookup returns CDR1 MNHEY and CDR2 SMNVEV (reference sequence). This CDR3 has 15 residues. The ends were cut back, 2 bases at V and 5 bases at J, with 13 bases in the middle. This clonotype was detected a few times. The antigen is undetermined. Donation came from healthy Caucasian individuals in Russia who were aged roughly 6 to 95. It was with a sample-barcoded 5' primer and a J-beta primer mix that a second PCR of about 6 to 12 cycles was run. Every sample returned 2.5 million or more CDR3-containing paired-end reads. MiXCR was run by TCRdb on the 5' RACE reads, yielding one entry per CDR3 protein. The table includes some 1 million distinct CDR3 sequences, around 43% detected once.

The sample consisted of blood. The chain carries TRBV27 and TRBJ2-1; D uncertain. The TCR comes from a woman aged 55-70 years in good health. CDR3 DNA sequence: TGTGCCAGCAGTTTAGGAACCTCCTACCACAATGAGCAGTTCTTC. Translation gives CASSLGTSYHNEQFF.